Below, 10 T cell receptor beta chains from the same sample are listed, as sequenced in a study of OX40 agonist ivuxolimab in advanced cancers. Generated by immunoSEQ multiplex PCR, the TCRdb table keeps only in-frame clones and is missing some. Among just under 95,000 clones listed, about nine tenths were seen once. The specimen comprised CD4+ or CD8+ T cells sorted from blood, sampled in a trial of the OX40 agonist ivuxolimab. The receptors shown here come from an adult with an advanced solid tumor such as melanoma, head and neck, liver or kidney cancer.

The CDR3 loop reads CASSQDWAGVQETQYF. CDR3 DNA sequence: TGTGCCAGCAGCCAAGATTGGGCGGGAGTCCAAGAGACCCAGTACTTC. The chain joins TRBV4-2 to TRBJ2-5; 7 bases map to TRBD2. J lost 1 base, V lost 0 bases, and 5 bases had no gene match. Looked up from germline, CDR1 is LGHNA and CDR2 is YNFKEQ. There are 16 residues in the CDR3.

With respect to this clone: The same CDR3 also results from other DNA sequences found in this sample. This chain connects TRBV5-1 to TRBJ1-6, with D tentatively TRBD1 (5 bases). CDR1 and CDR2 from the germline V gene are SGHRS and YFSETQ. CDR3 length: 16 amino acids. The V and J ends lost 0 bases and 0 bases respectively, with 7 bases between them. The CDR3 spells CASSLGGSSYNSPLHF. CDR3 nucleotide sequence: TGCGCCAGCAGCTTGGGGGGGAGCTCCTATAATTCACCCCTCCACTTT.

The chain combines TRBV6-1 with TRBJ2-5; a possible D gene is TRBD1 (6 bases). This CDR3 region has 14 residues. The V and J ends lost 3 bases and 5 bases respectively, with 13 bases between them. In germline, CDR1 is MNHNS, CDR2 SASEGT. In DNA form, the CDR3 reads TGTGCCAGCAGTGAGGCCATAGGGGGTGAGACCCAGTACTTC. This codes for CASSEAIGGETQYF.

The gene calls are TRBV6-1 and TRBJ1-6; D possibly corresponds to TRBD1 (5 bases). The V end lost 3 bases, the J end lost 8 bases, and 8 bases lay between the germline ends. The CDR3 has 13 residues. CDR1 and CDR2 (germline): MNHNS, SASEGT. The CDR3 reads CASSEGRDSPLHF. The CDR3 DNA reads TGTGCCAGCAGTGAGGGACGGGATTCACCCCTCCACTTT.

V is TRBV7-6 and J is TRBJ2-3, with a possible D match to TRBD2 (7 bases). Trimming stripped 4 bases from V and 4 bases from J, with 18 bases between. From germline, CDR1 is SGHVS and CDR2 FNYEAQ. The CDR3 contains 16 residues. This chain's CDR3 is CASSSRGALSADTQYF. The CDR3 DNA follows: TGTGCCAGCAGCTCCCGGGGGGCCTTGTCGGCAGATACGCAGTATTTT.

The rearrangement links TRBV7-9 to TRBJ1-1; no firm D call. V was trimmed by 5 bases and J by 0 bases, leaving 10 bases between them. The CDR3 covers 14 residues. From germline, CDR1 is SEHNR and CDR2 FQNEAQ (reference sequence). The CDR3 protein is CASSPEIMNTEAFF. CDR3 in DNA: TGTGCCAGCAGCCCAGAGATAATGAACACTGAAGCTTTCTTT. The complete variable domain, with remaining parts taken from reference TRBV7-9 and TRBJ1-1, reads DTGVSQNPRHKITKRGQNVTFRCDPISEHNRLYWYRQTLGQGPEFLTYFQNEAQLEKSRLLSDRFSAERPKGSFSTLEIQRTEQGDSAMYLCASSPEIMNTEAFFGQGTRLTVV.

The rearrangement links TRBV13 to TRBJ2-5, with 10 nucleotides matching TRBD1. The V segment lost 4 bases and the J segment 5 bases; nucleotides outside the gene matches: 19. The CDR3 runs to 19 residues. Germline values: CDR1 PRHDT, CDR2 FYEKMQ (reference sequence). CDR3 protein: CASSSTAPGTGVFLETQYF. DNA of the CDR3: TGTGCCAGCAGCTCGACCGCCCCCGGGACAGGGGTTTTTCTCGAGACCCAGTACTTC. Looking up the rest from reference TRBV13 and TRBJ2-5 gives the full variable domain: AAGVIQSPRHLIKEKRETATLKCYPIPRHDTVYWYQQGPGQDPQFLISFYEKMQSDKGSIPDRFSAQQFSDYHSELNMSSLELGDSALYFCASSSTAPGTGVFLETQYFGPGTRLLVL.

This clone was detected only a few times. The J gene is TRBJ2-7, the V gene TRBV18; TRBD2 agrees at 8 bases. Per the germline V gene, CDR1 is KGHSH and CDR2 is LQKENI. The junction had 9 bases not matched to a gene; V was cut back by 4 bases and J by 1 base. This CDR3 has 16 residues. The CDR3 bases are TGTGCCAGCTCACTCCTTATCGGGGGGGATTCCTACGAGCAGTACTTC. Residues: CASSLLIGGDSYEQYF.

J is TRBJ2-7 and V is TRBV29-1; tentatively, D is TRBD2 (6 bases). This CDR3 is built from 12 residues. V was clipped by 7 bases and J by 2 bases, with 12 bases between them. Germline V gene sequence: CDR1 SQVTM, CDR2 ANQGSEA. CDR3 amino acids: CSAGGAAYEQYF. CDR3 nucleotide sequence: TGCAGCGCCGGCGGGGCCGCCTACGAGCAGTACTTC.

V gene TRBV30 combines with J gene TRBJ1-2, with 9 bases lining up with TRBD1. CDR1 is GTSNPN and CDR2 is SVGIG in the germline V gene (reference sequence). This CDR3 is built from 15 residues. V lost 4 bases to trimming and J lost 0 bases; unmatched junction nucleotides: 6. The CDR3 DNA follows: TGTGCCTGGACCCGACAGGGGGTAACTAACTATGGCTACACCTTC. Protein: CAWTRQGVTNYGYTF.